The present T cell receptor beta chain was sequenced within a study of cytomegalovirus exposure and HLA in healthy donors. Looking at the study overall: Earlier findings included roughly 120 million unique TCR beta sequences obtained from roughly 200 million T cells.

From germline, CDR1 is MNHEY and CDR2 SMNVEV (reference sequence). J was trimmed by 0 bases and V by 3 bases; bases with no gene match: 6. This CDR3 spans 16 amino acids. PCR primers comprised 60 Vbeta and 13 Jbeta primers. The protocol was immunoSEQ multiplex PCR, while the TCRdb copy is restricted to in-frame clones and leaves out a portion. The top ten hold 2% to 2.5% of the sample, which has 150,000 to 250,000 clones, about 82% seen once. Sequenced: PBMCs. The chain is built from TRBV27 and TRBJ1-2, with 8 nucleotides matching TRBD1. The TCR sequence derives from a woman in her 50s in good health and CMV-seronegative. CDR3: CASSFGGTGSNYGYTF. The CDR3 DNA follows: TGTGCCAGCAGTTTTGGCGGGACAGGTTCTAACTATGGCTACACCTTC.